This entry is about one TCR beta chain. The sample is drawn from a study of cytomegalovirus exposure and HLA in healthy donors. CDR1 is WNHNN and CDR2 is SYGVQD in the germline V gene (reference sequence). Between the trimmed V and J ends, which lost 4 bases and 4 bases, there was a span of 11 bases. The CDR3 loop spans 14 amino acids. Primers for the PCR totalled 60 Vbeta and 13 Jbeta. Only in-frame clones appear in the TCRdb table, and some are missing; sequencing was by immunoSEQ multiplex PCR. Of 200,000 or so clones in the sample, about four fifths were seen once. Donors counted as nominally healthy when sampled, yet unrecorded immune exposures were likely.

The specimen sequenced was PBMCs. This clonotype was obtained from a woman aged 25-40 years in good health and CMV-seropositive. V is TRBV10-1 and J is TRBJ1-5; no clear D gene. The CDR3 DNA sequence: TGCGCCAGCAGTGTAACAGTCCGGAATCAGCCCCAGCATTTT. Translation: CASSVTVRNQPQHF.